This T cell receptor beta chain was retrieved from a study of cytomegalovirus exposure and HLA in healthy donors. Study-level background: Some 85 million unique TCRs, all from HLA-typed donors, were included in an early release of the data. Study-level results: The authors listed roughly 150 TCR beta chains as cytomegalovirus-associated. V- and J-gene trimming of TCR beta was linked (in a later analysis) to a missense DCLRE1C variant.

Germline CDR1 and CDR2: SGHAT and FQNNGV. The CDR3 length is 15 residues. V lost 3 bases, J lost 4 bases, and 5 bases stayed unmatched. Participants comprised healthy donors of bone marrow. Primers included in the PCR were 60 Vbeta and 13 Jbeta primers. Sequenced by immunoSEQ multiplex PCR; TCRdb stores in-frame clones only, minus some. The table lists 160,000 or so clones, about three quarters of them singletons. Remarks on this clone: As yet, its antigen is unknown.

The gene calls are TRBV11-2 and TRBJ2-7; TRBD2 matches 11 bases. This TCR was recovered from a middle-aged woman in good health and CMV-seronegative. Material: PBMCs. CDR3 DNA: TGTGCCAGCAGCTTCGGGGCTAGCGGGAGGTACGAGCAGTACTTC. Its protein is CASSFGASGRYEQYF.